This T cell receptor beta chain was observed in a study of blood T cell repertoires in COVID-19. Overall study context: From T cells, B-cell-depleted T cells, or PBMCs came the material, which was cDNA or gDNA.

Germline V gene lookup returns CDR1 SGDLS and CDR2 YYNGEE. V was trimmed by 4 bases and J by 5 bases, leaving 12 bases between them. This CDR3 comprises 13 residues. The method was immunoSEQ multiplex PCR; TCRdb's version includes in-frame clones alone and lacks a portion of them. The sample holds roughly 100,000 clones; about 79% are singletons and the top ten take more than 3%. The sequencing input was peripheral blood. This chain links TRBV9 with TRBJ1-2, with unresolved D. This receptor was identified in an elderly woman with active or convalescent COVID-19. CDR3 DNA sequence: TGTGCCAGCAGCACCCAGAATGCTTATGGCTACACCTTC. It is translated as CASSTQNAYGYTF.